This paragraph covers one T cell receptor beta chain sequence. Trimming took 2 bases from V and 6 from J; bases not matched to a gene: 6. The germline V gene encodes CDR1 LGHDT and CDR2 YNNKEL (reference sequence). The CDR3 is 15 residues long. In the study's own analysis: Reference gene primer amplification yielded estimated nucleated cell counts. This table comes from immunoSEQ multiplex PCR, and its TCRdb copy is limited to in-frame clones, with some not included. V, J and clone size were drawn from that table, and D and trimming were deduced from the DNA. The table shows 60,000 to 85,000 clones, with over 75% occurring only once. This record belongs to a study of blood T cell repertoires in COVID-19. Patients in Seattle were enrolled during active infection, then followed longitudinally.

What was sequenced was peripheral blood. The receptor was isolated from a man aged 40-49 years with COVID-19, enrolled during active disease. The genes are TRBV3-1 (or the pseudogene TRBV3-2) and TRBJ2-7, with 11 bases identical to TRBD2. The CDR3 DNA sequence: TGTGCCAGCAGCCAATATAGCGGGGGGGCCGCCGAGCAGTACTTC. Its translation is CASSQYSGGAAEQYF.